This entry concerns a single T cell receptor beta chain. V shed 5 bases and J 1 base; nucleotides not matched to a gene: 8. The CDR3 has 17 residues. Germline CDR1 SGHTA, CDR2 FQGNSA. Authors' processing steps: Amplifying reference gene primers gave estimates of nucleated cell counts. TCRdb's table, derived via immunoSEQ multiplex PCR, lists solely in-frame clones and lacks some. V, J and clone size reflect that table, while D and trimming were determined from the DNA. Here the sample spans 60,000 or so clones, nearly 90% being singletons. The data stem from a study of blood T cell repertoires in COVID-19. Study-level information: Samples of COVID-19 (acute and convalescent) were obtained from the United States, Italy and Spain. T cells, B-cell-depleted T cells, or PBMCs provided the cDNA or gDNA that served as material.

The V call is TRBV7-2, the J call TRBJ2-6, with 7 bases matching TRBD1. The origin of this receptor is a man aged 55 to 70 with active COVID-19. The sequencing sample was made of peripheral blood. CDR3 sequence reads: CASSVTGFRSGANVLTF. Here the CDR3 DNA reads TGTGCCAGCAGCGTGACAGGGTTCAGGTCTGGGGCCAACGTCCTGACTTTC.